This TCR beta chain is from a study of blood T cell repertoires in COVID-19. Authors' data handling: Estimated nucleated cell counts came from reference gene primer amplification. TCRdb keeps only in-frame clones here, not all; method: immunoSEQ multiplex PCR. The D gene and trimming were derived from the DNA, and the V and J assignments and clone size from that table. The repertoire holds about 500,000 clones, with around 90% as singletons. The participants were between roughly 18 and 89 years old and came from some 23 US areas. Clinical history reported by participants formed the basis on which cohorts were assigned. Each recovered donor of Cohort 3 presented with two negative PCRs, clearance, or symptom resolution. Germline CDR1 reads SGHRS; CDR2 reads YFSETQ. CDR3 size: 14 residues.

V is TRBV5-1 and J is TRBJ2-3; the D gene is possibly TRBD2 (6 bases). The sample was PBMCs or T cells enriched from blood (not recorded which). This clonotype originated in a woman in her late teens or twenties who had recovered from COVID-19. CDR3 coding DNA: TGCGCTAGCCAGCGGGCGCAAGGCACAGATACGCAGTATTTT. Translation: CASQRAQGTDTQYF.